The following is a T cell receptor beta chain sequence with its context. Vbeta (60) and Jbeta (13) primers were used in the PCR. TCRdb keeps only in-frame clones here, not all; method: immunoSEQ multiplex PCR. The profile shows 150,000 to 200,000 clones, 80% to 85% of them singletons. Germline lookup yields CDR1 SGHRS and CDR2 YFSETQ. With V trimmed by 3 bases and J by 3 bases, 19 bases remained unmatched. The CDR3 spans 20 residues. This sample was taken from a study of cytomegalovirus exposure and HLA in healthy donors. V gene TRBV5-1 combines with J gene TRBJ2-2, with 8 positions matching TRBD1. The sample was PBMCs. The source is a male donor in good health and CMV-seronegative. The CDR3 here is CASSSTYTFTGTGDTGELFF. CDR3 DNA sequence: TGCGCCAGCAGCTCGACATATACTTTTACCGGGACAGGTGACACCGGGGAGCTGTTTTTT. The entire variable domain, with the rest obtained from reference TRBV5-1 and TRBJ2-2, is as follows: KAGVTQTPRYLIKTRGQQVTLSCSPISGHRSVSWYQQTPGQGLQFLFEYFSETQRNKGNFPGRFSGRQFSNSRSEMNVSTLELGDSALYLCASSSTYTFTGTGDTGELFFGEGSRLTVL.